This T cell receptor beta chain was documented in a study of T cell clones after liver transplantation (dated 2019 in TCRdb). For the study in its entirety: Samples were obtained from ITN030ST, a randomized trial in which withdrawal of immunosuppression was attempted within 2 years of liver transplantation. As an antigen-independent comparator for donor-reactive sequences, third party-reactive TCRbeta sequences were also identified from pre-transplant MLRs. To count as tolerant, a recipient had to stay completely off immunosuppression for at least one year without liver enzymes climbing beyond twice the upper limit of normal. Of the eight recipients, a few were HCV-positive, while the remaining recipients had been transplanted for non-autoimmune, non-viral indications. Blood samples were collected pre-transplant, then pre-randomization ahead of withdrawal, and finally post-randomization once withdrawal had either been completed or failed. Donor-reactive T cell clones were identified by TCRbeta sequencing following a pre-transplant mixed lymphocyte reaction and were subsequently tracked in post-transplant blood. The studied cohort comprised 8 liver transplant recipients, 3 classified as tolerant and 5 as non-tolerant. Until randomization at 12-24 months post-transplant, subjects were given standard immunosuppression, with no induction therapy. Study-wide conclusions, independent of this receptor: Because allograft tissue specimens were not available, migration of donor-reactive T cells into the graft, rather than deletion, may have occurred. A greater decline was seen for donor-reactive sequences than for third party-reactive sequences, suggesting partial antigen-specific deletion unrelated to withdrawal success. In 5 of 8 subjects, circulating donor-reactive CD4 TCRbeta sequences decreased significantly after transplant, regardless of tolerance or HCV status. In two subjects, low numbers of available donor cells limited the measurable donor-reactive repertoire. When repertoire turnover was accounted for, significantly reduced detection of donor-reactive sequences was found in 7 of 8 subjects for CD4 and in 8 of 8 subjects for CD8. Conclusions were preliminary, limited by small, heterogeneous patient numbers and non-standardized post-transplant time points.

Unstimulated PBMCs, after thawing, were stained for CD3, CD4 and CD8 and then FACS-sorted into CD3+CD4+ and CD3+CD8+ populations. All 8 studied subjects were randomized to immunosuppression withdrawal. The Qiagen DNeasy Blood and Tissue Kit was used for genomic DNA isolation. Remarks on this clone: Its cognate antigen has yet to be identified. No much larger clone exists at a distance of one base, and base qualities are not known.

Using immunoSEQ, frozen genomic DNA was subjected to high-throughput TCRbeta CDR3 sequencing, a process that included PCR amplification, mapping, bias correction and internal controls. The paper's data handling went like this. Productive rearrangements were retained, and unique TCRbeta sequences were defined by the CDR3 nucleotide sequence together with the V and J gene. A sequence counted as donor-reactive only if the sequence showed at least 5-fold expansion in CFSE-low cells compared with unstimulated pre-transplant cells and had a frequency of at least 0.01%. Per-subject minimum frequency thresholds, based on the lowest-template unstimulated sample, ensured at least 90% detection power. Jensen-Shannon divergence between the top 1000 TCRbeta sequences post- versus pre-transplant served as the measure of repertoire turnover. Two-sided Fisher's exact tests were used to test for changes in the detection of donor-reactive sequences. The table comes from immuneACCESS by way of TCRdb, which keeps in-frame sequences with V and J called. Part of the clones is missing from these tables; in studies checked, under half for an unresolved V gene and the rest for unknown reasons. V and J calls and clone size are as listed in that table; D and trimming were resolved from the DNA. The sample yields tens of thousands of clones; 80% to 90% were counted once. 2% to 2.5% of the sample comes from the top ten.

From a lookup of the germline V gene (reference sequence), CDR1 and CDR2 are MNHEY and SMNVEV. Measured from the cysteine to the phenylalanine, the CDR3 is 14 residues long. Only the CDR3 region is kept as DNA, spanning 42 bases read in frame from base 1. V ends up 7 bases short and J 0 bases short, with an unmatched junction base count of 4. The sequence was obtained from a human patient who received a liver transplant. Following a transplant, a fraction of the T cells may be traceable to the graft donor. The sample consisted of CD4+ T cells from blood, taken less than 50 months after liver transplant. The sequence joins TRBV27 to TRBJ1-2; 8 middle bases align to TRBD1. The CDR3 amino acid sequence is: CASKQGGTNYGYTF. The bases are TGTGCCAGCAAACAGGGGGGGACTAACTATGGCTACACCTTC.